What follows are 12 T cell receptor beta chains derived from one specimen sequenced in a study of tumor-infiltrating lymphocytes in primary liver carcinoma. cDNA specific to TCR beta was made from 450 to 650 ng of total RNA, with a constant-region primer employed for priming. Libraries for TCR beta were built through three nested multiplex PCR rounds, which together made up a slightly modified ARM-PCR procedure. Researchers ran the first two PCR rounds for roughly 11 cycles each with TRBV1-TRBV30 forward primers and a C-beta reverse primer. Each CDR3 protein gets one entry after TCRdb re-called the multiplex PCR reads with MiXCR. Of about 180,000 distinct CDR3 sequences listed, roughly three fifths were seen once; the top ten hold roughly 76%. Unsorted whole blood supplied the blood RNA, and germline DNA was isolated too. The source material was peripheral blood. These receptors were taken from a man between 40 and 49 years old with primary liver carcinoma and hepatitis B virus infection.

This clonotype was seen only once. At one end, the junction sequence differs from germline, possibly due to a read error. The chain is built from TRBV25-1 and TRBJ2-1, with D possibly matching TRBD1 (5 bases). CDR1 and CDR2 from the germline V gene are MGHDK and SYGVNS. The CDR3 consists of 13 residues. CDR3 in DNA: TGTGCCAGCAGTGAAAGGACACGCAATGAGCAGTCCTTC. Its protein is CASSERTRNEQSF.

The chain uses TRBV10-3 and TRBJ2-7, with 9 bases lining up with TRBD1. This CDR3 comprises 19 residues. Looked up from germline, CDR1 is ENHRY and CDR2 is SYGVKD. V trimming: 1 base; J trimming: 4 bases; junction bases outside the gene matches: 17. The CDR3 sequence is CAISEYLLQTGTGKYEQYF. CDR3 nucleotide sequence: TGTGCCATCAGTGAGTACCTCCTCCAGACCGGGACAGGGAAGTACGAGCAGTACTTC.

At least ten counts were recorded for this clonotype. The chain combines TRBV11-2 with TRBJ2-1, with a weak D call TRBD1 (6 bases). The CDR3 covers 16 residues. Trimming pared 2 bases from V and 9 bases from J, leaving 20 bases between. From germline, CDR1 is SGHAT and CDR2 FQNNGV. DNA of the CDR3: TGTGCCAGCAGCTTAACGGGACAAAGGGGATTAGGTGAGCAGTTCTTC. This sequence encodes CASSLTGQRGLGEQFF.

Regarding this clonotype: At one boundary the junction diverges from the germline segment, which might be a read error. The chain joins TRBV11-2 to TRBJ2-1, with 12 bases fitting TRBD2. This CDR3 contains 17 residues. Germline values: CDR1 SGHAT, CDR2 FQNNGV. The CDR3 reads CASSFGTSGRKYNEQFF. The CDR3 nucleotides are TGTGCCAGCAGCTTCGGCACTAGCGGGAGGAAATACAATGAACAGTTCTTC.

The CDR3 loop is CAISVGTGVYEQYF. The CDR3 DNA reads TGTGCCATCAGTGTAGGGACAGGGGTGTACGAGCAGTACTTC. The chain joins TRBV10-3 to TRBJ2-7, with TRBD1 identical over 10 bases. Germline loops: CDR1 ENHRY, CDR2 SYGVKD. The CDR3 loop spans 14 amino acids. The V and J ends lost 4 bases and 4 bases, in that order; junction bases with no gene match: 4.

The chain combines TRBV6-2 or TRBV6-3 with TRBJ2-7; 9 nucleotides line up with TRBD2. CDR3 length: 15 residues. After removal of 7 bases from V and 7 bases from J, the junction contained 14 bases not matched to a gene. The germline V gene encodes CDR1 MNHEY and CDR2 SVGEGT. CDR3 nucleotide sequence: TGTGCCAGCACCATCTCCGAAGGGCTAGCGGGGGAGCAGTACTTC. Translating gives CASTISEGLAGEQYF.

About this clonotype itself: A read error may account for a junction end that differs from germline. This chain links TRBV11-2 with TRBJ2-3; possible D gene TRBD2, 6 bases. The CDR3 consists of 16 residues. Germline V CDR1 and CDR2: SGHAT, FQNNGV. The CDR3 region is CASSREWGTFADAEHF. The CDR3 region has the DNA TGTGCCAGCAGCCGGGAGTGGGGGACCTTCGCAGATGCGGAGCATTTT.

Of note for this clonotype: Possible read error: a much larger clone is one base away. The chain links TRBV29-1 to TRBJ2-1, with D possibly being TRBD2 (6 bases). The CDR3 covers 11 residues. Germline V gene data show CDR1 as SQVTM and CDR2 as ANQGSEA. This CDR3 is CSAGTFNEQSF. CDR3 DNA sequence: TGCAGCGCCGGGACTTTCAATGAGCAGTCCTTC.

Details on this clonotype: This clone may be a read error of a much larger clone one base away. This CDR3 fails to terminate in the conserved phenylalanine or tryptophan, so it likely reflects a read error. The V and J genes are TRBV11-2 and TRBJ2-7, with 9 bases matching TRBD1. The CDR3 spans 20 residues. Germline CDR1 and CDR2: SGHAT and FQNNGV. The trim removed 0 bases at V and 5 bases at J, leaving 20 bases unmatched. The CDR3 DNA reads TGTGCCAGCAGCTTAGACCCCTCCTATATCACAGGGGGCGGGTACCACGAGCAGTACCTC. Translating it yields CASSLDPSYITGGGYHEQYL.

This clonotype was picked up a small number of times. V is TRBV4-2 and J is TRBJ1-4; D is undetermined. Per the germline V gene, CDR1 is LGHNA and CDR2 is YNFKEQ. The V end lost 3 bases, the J end lost 9 bases, and 17 bases lay between the germline ends. The CDR3 runs 15 residues. The chain's CDR3 is CASSQNWELMKKLFF. For the CDR3, the DNA is TGTGCCAGCAGCCAGAACTGGGAGCTCATGAAAAAACTGTTTTTT.

The chain joins TRBV12-3 or TRBV12-4 to TRBJ1-2; D not resolved. This CDR3 has 12 residues. The germline V and J ends were trimmed by 1 base and 8 bases, with 8 bases remaining between them. In nucleotides, the CDR3 is TGTGCCAGCAGTTTAGTTCTGGAAGGCTACACCTTC. This codes for CASSLVLEGYTF.

Points on this clonotype: A read error is possible here, since a much larger clone lies one base away. J is TRBJ1-2 and V is TRBV29-1, with 9 bases that match TRBD1. The CDR3 totals 13 residues. Germline V gene lookup returns CDR1 SQVTM and CDR2 ANQGSEA. The J segment lost 7 bases and the V segment lost 7 bases, leaving 10 bases of the junction unmatched. DNA of the CDR3: TGCAGCGACGAACAGGGGGCTCAGGGTGGCTACACCTTC. Amino acids: CSDEQGAQGGYTF. The whole variable domain, filled in from reference TRBV29-1 and TRBJ1-2, reads SAVISQKPSRDICQRGTSLTIQCQVDSQVTMMFWYRQQPGQSLTLIATANQGSEATYESGFVIDKFPISRPNLTFSTLTVSNMSPEDSSIYLCSDEQGAQGGYTFGSGTRLTVV.